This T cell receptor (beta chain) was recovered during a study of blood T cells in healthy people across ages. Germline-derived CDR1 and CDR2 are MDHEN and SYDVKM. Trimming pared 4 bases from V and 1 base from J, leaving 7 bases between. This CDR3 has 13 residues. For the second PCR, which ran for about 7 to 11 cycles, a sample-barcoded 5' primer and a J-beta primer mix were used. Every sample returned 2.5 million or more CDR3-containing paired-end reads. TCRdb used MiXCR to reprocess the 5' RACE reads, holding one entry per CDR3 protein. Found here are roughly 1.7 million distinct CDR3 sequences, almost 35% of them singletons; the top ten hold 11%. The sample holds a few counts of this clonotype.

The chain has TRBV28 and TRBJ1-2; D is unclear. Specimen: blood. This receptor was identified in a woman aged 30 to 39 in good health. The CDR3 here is CASSSGDNYGYTF. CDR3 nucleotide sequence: TGTGCCAGCAGTTCCGGGGATAACTATGGCTACACCTTC.